This TCR beta chain was profiled in a study of blood T cells in healthy people across ages. For the second PCR, which ran for roughly 7 to 11 cycles, a sample-barcoded 5' primer and a J-beta primer mix were used. A template-switch adaptor that had 12 random nucleotides put a tag on each cDNA molecule. TCRdb re-derived calls from the 5' RACE reads in MiXCR, one entry per CDR3 protein. The table records some 320,000 distinct CDR3 sequences, around 30% of them present only once. Germline CDR1 reads ENHRY; CDR2 reads SYGVKD. V lost 4 bases and J 2 bases, leaving 11 bases between the germline ends. This CDR3 has 14 amino acids. Details on this clonotype: Its antigen remains unidentified.

Healthy individuals of Caucasian origin from Russia, aged roughly 6 to 100, served as donors. General study points: Diversity of TCR beta per million T cells declined in a roughly linear way with age.

Material for sequencing was blood. The chain is built from TRBV10-3 and TRBJ1-1; perhaps TRBD1 as D (5 bases). The source of this sequence is a woman in her 70s in good health. The CDR3 nucleotides read TGTGCCATCAGTGCTACAGGTGCCAACACTGAAGCTTTCTTT. Translating gives CAISATGANTEAFF.